This TCR beta chain was sequenced for a study of response to subunit inactivated influenza vaccine. Trimming took off 3 bases at V and 4 bases at J, with 13 bases between the two ends. The CDR3 contains 15 residues. Germline CDR1 WNHNN, CDR2 SYGVQD (reference sequence). This clonotype was found many times. MiXCR, run by TCRdb on the RT-PCR reads, gives a single entry per CDR3 protein. This table holds a few hundred thousand distinct CDR3 sequences, 7.2% found once. The chain carries TRBV10-1 and TRBJ2-1, with D possibly matching TRBD2 (6 bases). The sample was PBMCs from blood, taken around 25 months after vaccination. This clonotype originated in a man aged 50-75 years who received an inactivated influenza vaccine. The CDR3 sequence: CASSDTGGLYNEQFF. For the CDR3, the DNA is TGCGCCAGCAGTGACACTGGGGGGTTGTACAATGAGCAGTTCTTC.